What follows are 27 T cell receptor beta chains derived from one specimen sequenced in a study of persistence of HIV-infected CD4 T cells. These receptors have no known antigen. This was the immunoSEQ version 4 assay in survey mode. Only in-frame clones appear in the TCRdb table, and some are missing; sequencing was by immunoSEQ multiplex PCR. This table holds tens of thousands of clones, less than 85% found once. The stimulus was an HIV-1 Gag 15-mer peptide pool, about 1.1 ug/peptide/mL. CD40L/CD69 double-negative CD45RO-high memory CD4+ T cells were collected. Sequencing was performed on CD4+ T cells sorted from PBMCs after approximately 19-hour stimulation, taken from a patient who received antiretroviral therapy. These receptors all stem from an adult man with HIV who was CMV-seropositive.

The chain recombines TRBV18 with TRBJ2-7; possible D gene TRBD1, 6 bases. Trimming shortened V by 6 bases and J by 5 bases, and 14 bases separated the two germline ends. This CDR3 has 13 amino acids. Germline loops: CDR1 KGHSH, CDR2 LQKENI. In nucleotides, the CDR3 is TGTGCCAGCTCGCTCACAGGGAGTGACGAGCAGTACTTC. It encodes CASSLTGSDEQYF.

V is TRBV6-5 and J is TRBJ2-7, with 7 positions matching TRBD2. The CDR3 has 16 residues. Per the germline V gene, CDR1 is MNHEY and CDR2 is SVGAGI. V was clipped by 0 bases and J by 0 bases; unmatched bases: 5. For the CDR3, the DNA is TGTGCCAGCAGTTACTCGGGGGGGGGAACCTCCTACGAGCAGTACTTC. Its protein product is CASSYSGGGTSYEQYF.

The chain employs TRBV7-2 and TRBJ2-3; 7 bases line up with TRBD2. Looked up from germline, CDR1 is SGHTA and CDR2 is FQGNSA. Unmatched junction bases numbered 1, after V lost 0 bases and J lost 1 base. This CDR3 is built from 15 residues. CDR3 sequence reads: CASSLAAGRTDTQYF. The CDR3 DNA is TGTGCCAGCAGCTTAGCAGCGGGGCGCACAGATACGCAGTATTTT.

This clone has just a few counts. V is TRBV7-9 and J is TRBJ1-1; D gene uncertain. CDR3 size: 13 residues. CDR1 and CDR2 from the germline V gene are SEHNR and FQNEAQ (reference sequence). Deletions cut 7 bases from V and 1 base from J, with 10 bases between. This CDR3 reads CASILRGNTEAFF. Written as DNA, the CDR3 is TGTGCCAGCATCCTTCGGGGGAACACTGAAGCTTTCTTT.

CDR3: CASSSGPYYEQYF. For the CDR3, the DNA is TGTGCCAGTAGTTCGGGACCCTACTACGAGCAGTACTTC. The chain uses TRBV19 and TRBJ2-7; either TRBD1 or TRBD2 may supply D (5 bases each). From germline, CDR1 is LNHDA and CDR2 SQIVND (reference sequence). V lost 5 bases and J lost 3, with 11 bases in between. The CDR3 sequence is 13 residues long.

The CDR3: CASSEGTRYGYTF. The DNA of the CDR3 is TGTGCCAGCAGTGAAGGGACACGCTATGGCTACACCTTC. This chain links TRBV6-1 with TRBJ1-2, with D possibly TRBD1 on 5 matching bases. This CDR3 is 13 amino acids long. Trimming stripped 1 base from V and 4 bases from J, with 7 bases between. Per germline, CDR1 MNHNS and CDR2 SASEGT.

This chain links TRBV2 with TRBJ1-5; tentatively, D is TRBD1 (5 bases). Germline CDR1 SNHLY, CDR2 FYNNEI. V lost 4 bases and J lost 3, with 13 bases in between. This CDR3 has 15 residues. The CDR3 loop reads CASSARDGFNQPQHF. The DNA of the CDR3 is TGTGCCAGCAGTGCGAGGGACGGTTTCAATCAGCCCCAGCATTTT.

The count of this clone is one. The chain is built from TRBV20-1 and TRBJ2-1; possibly TRBD1 for D (6 bases). The CDR3 sequence is 11 residues long. V was clipped by 8 bases and J by 4 bases, with 9 bases between them. From germline, CDR1 is DFQATT and CDR2 SNEGSKA (reference sequence). CDR3 protein: CSSGAYNEQFF. In DNA form, the CDR3 reads TGCAGTTCAGGGGCTTACAATGAGCAGTTCTTC.

The gene calls are TRBV28 and TRBJ2-4; 9 positions agree with TRBD1. This CDR3 is 15 amino acids long. The germline gives CDR1 MDHEN, CDR2 SYDVKM. V lost 6 bases and J lost 8; bases outside the gene matches: 11. For the CDR3, the DNA is TGTGCCAGCAGAACCCTGGGACAGGGAATTGACATTCAGTACTTC. Its protein is CASRTLGQGIDIQYF.

The chain carries TRBV3-1 (or the pseudogene TRBV3-2) and TRBJ2-5; 7 bases match TRBD2. The CDR3 consists of 14 residues. Germline V gene data show CDR1 as LGHDT and CDR2 as YNNKEL (reference sequence). Trimming cost V 5 bases and J 3 bases; bases outside gene matches: 6. In DNA, the CDR3 is TGTGCCAGCAGCAGGAGCGGGGTAGAAGAGACCCAGTACTTC. Translation: CASSRSGVEETQYF.

This chain uses TRBV5-1 with TRBJ2-7; 8 bases match TRBD1. This CDR3 contains 14 residues. Germline loops: CDR1 SGHRS, CDR2 YFSETQ. J gave up 7 bases and V 0 bases, and 6 bases lay outside the gene matches. DNA of the CDR3: TGCGCCAGCAGCTTGGAGGCCAGGGGGCAAGAGCAGTACTTC. This sequence encodes CASSLEARGQEQYF. Looking up the rest from reference TRBV5-1 and TRBJ2-7 gives the full variable domain: KAGVTQTPRYLIKTRGQQVTLSCSPISGHRSVSWYQQTPGQGLQFLFEYFSETQRNKGNFPGRFSGRQFSNSRSEMNVSTLELGDSALYLCASSLEARGQEQYFGPGTRLTVT.

The rearrangement uses TRBV9 and TRBJ1-1; the D is unclear. Germline CDR1 is SGDLS and CDR2 is YYNGEE. V lost 0 bases to trimming and J lost 3 bases, with 9 bases between them. The CDR3 is 14 amino acids. The CDR3 is CASSVGGMDTEAFF. As DNA, the CDR3 is TGTGCCAGCAGCGTAGGAGGGATGGACACTGAAGCTTTCTTT.

CDR3 coding DNA: TGTGCCAGCAGCACCCGGACAGGGGGCATTTCACCCCTCCACTTT. Translating gives CASSTRTGGISPLHF. This chain links TRBV7-9 with TRBJ1-6, with 11 nucleotides matching TRBD1. V shed 5 bases, J shed 9 bases, and the junction held 6 bases outside the gene matches. The CDR3 consists of 15 residues. CDR1 SEHNR and CDR2 FQNEAQ come from the germline V gene (reference sequence).

This chain links TRBV4-1 with TRBJ1-6; D unresolved. This CDR3 has 15 residues. Trimming took 0 bases from V and 6 from J, leaving 9 bases between them. The V gene's germline CDR1 is MGHRA and CDR2 YSYEKL. DNA for the CDR3: TGCGCCAGCAGCCAAGAGGGATTCCTTAATTCACCCCTCCACTTT. Its protein product is CASSQEGFLNSPLHF.

The chain couples TRBV7-8 to TRBJ1-2, with 7 bases lining up with TRBD1. Germline V gene lookup returns CDR1 SGHVS and CDR2 FQNEAQ. This CDR3 region has 14 residues. Germline trimming cut 7 bases from V and 8 bases from J; bases unmatched to any gene: 13. The CDR3 reads CASTRQGEEFGYTF. The CDR3 region has the DNA TGTGCCAGCACCCGACAGGGAGAAGAATTCGGCTACACCTTC.

This rearrangement joins TRBV5-1 to TRBJ1-1, with D unresolved. The germline gives CDR1 SGHRS, CDR2 YFSETQ. This CDR3 has 13 amino acids. Trimming cost V 0 bases and J 4 bases, with 7 bases left between them. This CDR3 is CASSLVVGTEAFF. The CDR3 DNA is TGCGCCAGCAGCTTGGTGGTTGGCACTGAAGCTTTCTTT.

This clone is a singleton in its sample. The chain couples TRBV7-9 to TRBJ2-2; tentative D call: TRBD2 (7 bases). From germline, CDR1 is SEHNR and CDR2 FQNEAQ (reference sequence). CDR3 length: 16 residues. Trimming stripped 5 bases from V and 7 bases from J, with 20 bases between. CDR3 nucleotides: TGTGCCAGCAGCCCCGCCGAGGGGGGGGACCACGGGGAGCTGTTTTTT. Encoded protein: CASSPAEGGDHGELFF.

V gene TRBV2 combines with J gene TRBJ1-4, with D perhaps matching TRBD1 (6 bases). The CDR3 loop spans 14 amino acids. Germline CDR1 and CDR2: SNHLY and FYNNEI. Trimming removed 4 bases from V and 8 bases from J, with 14 bases in between. The CDR3 DNA reads as TGTGCCAGCAGTGGCCTGTACCAGGGGGAAAAACTGTTTTTT. Translation: CASSGLYQGEKLFF. The whole variable domain, remainder taken from reference TRBV2 and TRBJ1-4, is EPEVTQTPSHQVTQMGQEVILRCVPISNHLYFYWYRQILGQKVEFLVSFYNNEISEKSEIFDDQFSVERPDGSNFTLKIRSTKLEDSAMYFCASSGLYQGEKLFFGSGTQLSVL.

This clone was found a few times. V and J are TRBV7-3 and TRBJ1-1; 8 nucleotides match TRBD1. This CDR3 is 14 amino acids long. V gave up 5 bases and J gave up 2 bases; unmatched junction bases: 4. In germline, CDR1 is SGHTA, CDR2 FQGTGA. The CDR3 DNA reads TGTGCCAGCAGCACCGGACAGGGAAACACTGAAGCTTTCTTT. This codes for CASSTGQGNTEAFF.

This chain links TRBV18 with TRBJ2-5; TRBD2 matches at 8 bases. CDR1 and CDR2 (germline): KGHSH, LQKENI. V was clipped by 4 bases and J by 10 bases; unmatched bases: 8. This CDR3 is 13 amino acids long. The CDR3 protein is CASSLGPRGDQYF. In nucleotides, the CDR3 is TGTGCCAGCTCACTGGGCCCGCGGGGGGACCAGTACTTC.

The chain is built from TRBV6-1 and TRBJ2-7; 8 nucleotides line up with TRBD2. Germline V gives CDR1 MNHNS, CDR2 SASEGT. The ends lost 1 base at V and 0 bases at J; junction bases unmatched: 8. The CDR3 extends over 17 amino acids. The DNA for the CDR3 is TGTGCCAGCAGTGAAGTGAGAAGCGGGGGCTACTCCTACGAGCAGTACTTC. This encodes CASSEVRSGGYSYEQYF.

The chain employs TRBV6-5 and TRBJ2-1; D unclear. Germline V gives CDR1 MNHEY, CDR2 SVGAGI. CDR3 length: 12 residues. V was cut by 5 bases and J by 8 bases, with 10 bases left in between. In nucleotides, the CDR3 is TGTGCCAGCAGTACGGACCTTTATGAGCAGTTCTTC. Translation gives CASSTDLYEQFF.

V is TRBV18 and J is TRBJ2-3; no firm D call. Trimming removed 2 bases from V and 3 bases from J, with 9 bases in between. The CDR3 covers 14 residues. Looked up from germline, CDR1 is KGHSH and CDR2 is LQKENI. The CDR3 is CASSPEAVTDTQYF. DNA for the CDR3: TGTGCCAGCTCACCAGAGGCGGTAACAGATACGCAGTATTTT.

This chain joins TRBV12-5 and TRBJ2-1; no firm D call. CDR3 size: 12 residues. The germline V gene has CDR1 LGHNT and CDR2 FRNRAP. Deletions cut 0 bases from V and 8 bases from J, with 5 bases between. CDR3 amino acids: CASGLVEHEQFF. The CDR3, as DNA: TGTGCTAGTGGTTTGGTAGAGCATGAGCAGTTCTTC.

The chain uses TRBV19 and TRBJ1-1; possibly TRBD1 for D (5 bases). The CDR3 is 17 residues long. Trimming took off 0 bases at V and 1 base at J, with 15 bases between the two ends. CDR1 and CDR2 from the germline V gene are LNHDA and SQIVND (reference sequence). The CDR3 protein is CASSIDPFGQGNTEAFF. The DNA of the CDR3 is TGTGCCAGTAGTATAGATCCGTTTGGGCAGGGGAACACTGAAGCTTTCTTT. Full variable domain (rest looked up from reference TRBV19 and TRBJ1-1): DGGITQSPKYLFRKEGQNVTLSCEQNLNHDAMYWYRQDPGQGLRLIYYSQIVNDFQKGDIAEGYSVSREKKESFPLTVTSAQKNPTAFYLCASSIDPFGQGNTEAFFGQGTRLTVV.

This rearrangement joins TRBV5-1 to TRBJ2-2; no firm D call. V lost 2 bases, J lost 1 base, and 6 bases lay in between. CDR3 length equals 14 residues. The germline gives CDR1 SGHRS, CDR2 YFSETQ. CDR3 sequence reads: CASSLDRNTGELFF. DNA of the CDR3: TGCGCCAGCAGCTTAGATAGGAACACCGGGGAGCTGTTTTTT.

Only one count was recorded for this clone. The chain is built from TRBV15 and TRBJ2-1, with a tentative D call TRBD1 (6 bases). This CDR3 region has 14 residues. Trimming stripped 5 bases from V and 9 bases from J, with 17 bases between. Germline V gene data show CDR1 as LNHNV and CDR2 as YYDKDF (reference sequence). The CDR3 sequence is CATSGVQGFTEQFF. The DNA for the CDR3 is TGTGCCACCAGCGGCGTACAGGGATTCACTGAGCAGTTCTTC.